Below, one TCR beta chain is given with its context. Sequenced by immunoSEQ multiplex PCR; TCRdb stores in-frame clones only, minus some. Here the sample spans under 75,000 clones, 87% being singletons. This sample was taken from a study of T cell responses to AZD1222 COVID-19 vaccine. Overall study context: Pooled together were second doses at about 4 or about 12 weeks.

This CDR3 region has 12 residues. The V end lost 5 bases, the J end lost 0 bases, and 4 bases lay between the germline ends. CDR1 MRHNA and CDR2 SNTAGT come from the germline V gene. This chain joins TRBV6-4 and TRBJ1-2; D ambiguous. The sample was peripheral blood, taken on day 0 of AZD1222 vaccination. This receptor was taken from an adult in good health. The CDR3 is CASSPANYGYTF. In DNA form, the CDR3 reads TGTGCCAGCAGTCCAGCTAACTATGGCTACACCTTC.